This T cell receptor (beta chain) was obtained from a study of OX40 agonist ivuxolimab in advanced cancers. Study-level information: There were three patients with partial responses, one having hepatocellular carcinoma and two cutaneous melanoma.

Method: immunoSEQ multiplex PCR; TCRdb's copy keeps in-frame clones and lacks some. In the table there are 65,000 to 85,000 clones, 70% to 90% of which are singletons. V lost 4 bases, J lost 4 bases, and 11 bases lay in between. This CDR3 is built from 13 residues. CDR1 SGHRS and CDR2 YFSETQ come from the germline V gene. The J gene is TRBJ1-2, the V gene TRBV5-1, with D perhaps matching TRBD1 (6 bases). The material was CD4+ or CD8+ T cells sorted from blood, obtained in a trial of the OX40 agonist ivuxolimab. The origin of this receptor is an adult with an advanced solid tumor such as melanoma, head and neck, liver or kidney cancer. The CDR3 spells CASSLGQLYGYTF. The CDR3 DNA sequence: TGCGCCAGCAGCCTCGGACAGCTCTATGGCTACACCTTC.